This T cell receptor (beta chain) was captured in a study of immune heterogeneity within non-small cell lung tumors. In the study overall: Tumors were classified as 4 squamous cell carcinomas, around 10 non-squamous carcinomas and 1 not otherwise specified. Study outcomes and limitations: Different tumor locations in one patient shared dominant CDR3 beta clonotypes yet harbored unique high-frequency clones. Higher local tumor mutational burden went with moderately higher local T-cell clonality, R about 0.36. Between one patient and another, high-frequency T-cell receptor beta clonotypes were largely distinct.

The table lists this clonotype with a few counts. Its target is not known. Amplifying TCR beta CDR3 involved multiplex PCR carried out with 32 V and 13 J primers. TCRdb reprocessed the multiplex PCR reads via MiXCR and lists one record per CDR3 protein. In the table there are some 30,000 distinct CDR3 sequences, 28% of which are singletons. Germline loops: CDR1 SGHDT, CDR2 YYEEEE. The V gene lost 4 bases and the J gene lost 6 bases, with 13 bases spanning the gap. The CDR3 is 13 residues long. Template input was genomic DNA from bulk tumor (about 600 ng per sample). During surgery, each primary tumor gave multiple biopsies spaced as far apart as possible. The study enrolled patients with untreated, newly diagnosed non-small cell lung cancer who underwent curative surgery.

The chain employs TRBV5-6 and TRBJ1-1; D ambiguous. The material sequenced was lung tumor tissue. The sequence came from a man aged 40-50 years with non-small cell lung cancer. The CDR3 DNA sequence: TGTGCCAGCAGCCGTATCGGGGTAGCTGAAGCTTTCTTT. Protein sequence: CASSRIGVAEAFF.